Listed below are T cell receptor beta chains from one sample, sequenced in a study of T cell responses to AZD1222 COVID-19 vaccine. Repertoires were generated with immunoSEQ multiplex PCR, while TCRdb's copy carries only in-frame clones and drops some. This table has around 130,000 clones, roughly 90% appearing once. The material was peripheral blood, obtained 28 days after the second dose of the MenACWY control vaccine. Receptors originate from an adult who received the MenACWY meningococcal vaccine as a control. Each CDR3 is given with its conserved first and last residue. D genes are given only for firm matches. Only part of the rows carry a size: once, few, many, or a class if the clone is expanded.

V: TRBV19
size: -
J: TRBJ2-1
D: -
DNA: TGTGCCAGTAGTGTCGGAGGGGCCCTCTACAATGAGCAGTTCTTC
CDR3: CASSVGGALYNEQFF

V: TRBV19
size: -
J: TRBJ1-5
D: TRBD1
DNA: TGTGCCAGTCGCGAATCAGGGACAGTTAGCAATCAGCCCCAGCATTTT
CDR3: CASRESGTVSNQPQHF

V: TRBV6-2/TRBV6-3
size: -
J: TRBJ2-2
D: -
DNA: TGTGCCAGCAGTGTCGGGGAACTGGGCACCGGGGAGCTGTTTTTT
CDR3: CASSVGELGTGELFF

V: TRBV10-3
size: -
J: TRBJ1-1
D: -
DNA: TGTGCCATCAGTCCAACTATCCAGGGGAGGGGCACTGAAGCTTTCTTT
CDR3: CAISPTIQGRGTEAFF

V: TRBV24-1
size: -
J: TRBJ2-1
D: -
DNA: TGTGCCACCAGTGATTTGCGGACCGGGGTGTCAGAGGCATCCTACAATGAGCAGTTCTTC
CDR3: CATSDLRTGVSEASYNEQFF

V: TRBV5-4
size: -
J: TRBJ2-7
D: TRBD2
DNA: TGTGCCAGCAGCCTTACCCTGGGAGGGCGGGGGGAGCAGTACTTC
CDR3: CASSLTLGGRGEQYF

V: TRBV7-9
size: -
J: TRBJ1-5
D: -
DNA: TGTGCCAGCAGCTCTCCGGGACACGAAAATCAGCCCCAGCATTTT
CDR3: CASSSPGHENQPQHF

V: TRBV7-6
size: -
J: TRBJ2-3
D: -
DNA: TGTGCCAGCAGCTCCAGTATTCACACAGATACGCAGTATTTT
CDR3: CASSSSIHTDTQYF

V: TRBV18
size: -
J: TRBJ2-1
D: -
DNA: TGTGCCAGCTCCAGGGCCGGCGGTGAGCAGTTCTTC
CDR3: CASSRAGGEQFF

V: TRBV5-1
size: -
J: TRBJ1-3
D: -
DNA: TGCGCCAGCAACTCCGGGGGGCCTGGAAACACCATATATTTT
CDR3: CASNSGGPGNTIYF

V: TRBV5-1
size: -
J: TRBJ2-2
D: -
DNA: TGCGCCAGCAGCTTGGCCCTGGACGGAGACACCGGGGAGCTGTTTTTT
CDR3: CASSLALDGDTGELFF

V: TRBV2
size: -
J: TRBJ2-7
D: TRBD2
DNA: TGTGCCAGCAGTGAAAGCGGGAGTGGCTCCTACGAGCAGTACTTC
CDR3: CASSESGSGSYEQYF

V: TRBV28
size: -
J: TRBJ1-5
D: -
DNA: TGTGCCAGCAGTTTGGCCGGGAATAGCAATCAGCCCCAGCATTTT
CDR3: CASSLAGNSNQPQHF

V: TRBV6-5
size: -
J: TRBJ1-2
D: -
DNA: TGTGCCAGCAGTTACTCGAGGTGGGACATCGGTGGCTACACCTTC
CDR3: CASSYSRWDIGGYTF

V: TRBV6-1
size: once
J: TRBJ2-1
D: TRBD2
DNA: TGTGCCAGCAGTGCAGAGACTAGCGGGGGTTACAATGAGCAGTTCTTC
CDR3: CASSAETSGGYNEQFF

V: TRBV7-9
size: -
J: TRBJ1-2
D: -
DNA: TGTGCCAGCAGCTACGTCGGGGGTGAAGGCTACACCTTC
CDR3: CASSYVGGEGYTF

V: TRBV28
size: few
J: TRBJ2-2
D: -
DNA: TGTGCCAGCAGTTTACGCGGCTTCTCGGAGGGCACCGGGGAGCTGTTTTTT
CDR3: CASSLRGFSEGTGELFF

V: TRBV7-2
size: -
J: TRBJ2-1
D: TRBD2
DNA: TGTGCCAGCAGCTTAGAAGGACTAGCGGTCTACAATGAGCAGTTCTTC
CDR3: CASSLEGLAVYNEQFF

V: TRBV28
size: -
J: TRBJ1-6
D: -
DNA: TGTGCCAGCAGTTTCTTGGGGAACTCCTATAATTCACCCCTCCACTTT
CDR3: CASSFLGNSYNSPLHF

V: TRBV24-1
size: -
J: TRBJ1-5
D: TRBD1
DNA: TGTGCCACCAGTGATGCGCAGGGGGGGCAGGCCCAGCATTTT
CDR3: CATSDAQGGQAQHF

V: TRBV27
size: once
J: TRBJ2-7
D: TRBD2
DNA: TGTGCCAGCGCCGGGACTAGAATACACGAGCAGTACTTC
CDR3: CASAGTRIHEQYF

V: TRBV11-2
size: -
J: TRBJ2-5
D: TRBD1
DNA: TGTGCCAGCAGCGCGGGGACAGGGGGCCATGAGACCCAGTACTTC
CDR3: CASSAGTGGHETQYF

V: TRBV6-4
size: -
J: TRBJ2-3
D: -
DNA: TGTGCCAGCAGTGACTCACCGACCCTCACAGATACGCAGTATTTT
CDR3: CASSDSPTLTDTQYF

V: TRBV3-1/TRBV3-2
size: -
J: TRBJ2-7
D: -
DNA: TGTGCCAGCAGCTTATCTTGGGGTGGCGTCTACGAGCAGTACTTC
CDR3: CASSLSWGGVYEQYF

V: TRBV27
size: -
J: TRBJ2-7
D: TRBD2
DNA: TGTGCCAGCAGGCGACTAGCGGGGAGCTACGAGCAGTACTTC
CDR3: CASRRLAGSYEQYF

V: TRBV4-3
size: -
J: TRBJ1-5
D: -
DNA: TGCGCCAGCAGCCAAGATCAGGCTCAGCCCCAGCATTTT
CDR3: CASSQDQAQPQHF

V: TRBV6-5
size: -
J: TRBJ2-2
D: -
DNA: TGTGCCAGCAGTTTGACAGCCCCGGGCACCGGGGAGCTGTTTTTT
CDR3: CASSLTAPGTGELFF

V: TRBV7-8
size: -
J: TRBJ2-2
D: -
DNA: TGTGCCAGCAGCTTAGTAGGTGACGGGGAGCTGTTTTTT
CDR3: CASSLVGDGELFF

V: TRBV13
size: -
J: TRBJ2-3
D: -
DNA: TGTGCCAGCAGTGTATACACGGGGAGCACAGATACGCAGTATTTT
CDR3: CASSVYTGSTDTQYF

V: TRBV12-3/TRBV12-4
size: -
J: TRBJ2-1
D: -
DNA: TGTGCCAGCAGCTACACAATAGGCAATGAGCAGTTCTTC
CDR3: CASSYTIGNEQFF

V: TRBV28
size: -
J: TRBJ2-7
D: TRBD2
DNA: TGTGCCAGCAGTTTAATCCCTAGCGGGAGTTATTCCTACGAGCAGTACTTC
CDR3: CASSLIPSGSYSYEQYF

V: TRBV21-1
size: once
J: TRBJ2-6
D: -
DNA: TGTGCCAGCAGCCCGCGTAGGACTAGCGGATACCCCGGGGCCAACGTCCTGACTTTC
CDR3: CASSPRRTSGYPGANVLTF

V: TRBV7-2
size: -
J: TRBJ2-1
D: -
DNA: TGTGCCAGCAGACTCCCACCCGAGCGTGAGCAGTTCTTC
CDR3: CASRLPPEREQFF

V: TRBV27
size: -
J: TRBJ1-5
D: -
DNA: TGTGCCAGCAGTTTATTACCGGTTGATCACCAGCCCCAGCATTTT
CDR3: CASSLLPVDHQPQHF

V: TRBV3-1/TRBV3-2
size: -
J: TRBJ2-2
D: -
DNA: TGTGCCAGCAGCCTTGCGTCGGGTGGTGGGGAGCTGTTTTTT
CDR3: CASSLASGGGELFF

V: TRBV28
size: -
J: TRBJ1-1
D: -
DNA: TGTGCCAGCAGTTTTGGGGACATGAACACTGAAGCTTTCTTT
CDR3: CASSFGDMNTEAFF

V: TRBV19
size: -
J: TRBJ2-7
D: TRBD2
DNA: TGTGCCAGTAGTCTACGGACTAGCGGGAGCTACGAGCAGTACTTC
CDR3: CASSLRTSGSYEQYF

V: TRBV19
size: once
J: TRBJ1-5
D: -
DNA: TGTGCCAGTAGTCCCATCTCCCGGACGGCCCGGGGCAATCAGCCCCAGCATTTT
CDR3: CASSPISRTARGNQPQHF

V: TRBV28
size: -
J: TRBJ2-1
D: -
DNA: TGTGCCAGCAGTTCTTGGGGGCCCTCCTACAATGAGCAGTTCTTC
CDR3: CASSSWGPSYNEQFF

V: TRBV7-4
size: -
J: TRBJ1-5
D: -
DNA: TGTGCCAGCAGCCCCAAAGATCAGCCCCAGCATTTT
CDR3: CASSPKDQPQHF